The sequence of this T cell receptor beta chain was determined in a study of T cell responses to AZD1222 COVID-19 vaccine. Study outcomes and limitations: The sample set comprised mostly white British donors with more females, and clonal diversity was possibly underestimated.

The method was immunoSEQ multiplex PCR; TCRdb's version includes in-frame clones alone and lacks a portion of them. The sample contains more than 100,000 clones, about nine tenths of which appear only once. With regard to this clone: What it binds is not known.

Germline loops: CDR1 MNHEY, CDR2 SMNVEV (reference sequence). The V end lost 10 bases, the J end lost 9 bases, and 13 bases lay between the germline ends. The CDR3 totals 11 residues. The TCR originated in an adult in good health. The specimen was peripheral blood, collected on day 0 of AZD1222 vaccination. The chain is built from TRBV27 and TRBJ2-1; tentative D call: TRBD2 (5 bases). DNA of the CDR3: TGTGCCATAAGGACTGTTGGTGAGCAGTTCTTC. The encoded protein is CAIRTVGEQFF.